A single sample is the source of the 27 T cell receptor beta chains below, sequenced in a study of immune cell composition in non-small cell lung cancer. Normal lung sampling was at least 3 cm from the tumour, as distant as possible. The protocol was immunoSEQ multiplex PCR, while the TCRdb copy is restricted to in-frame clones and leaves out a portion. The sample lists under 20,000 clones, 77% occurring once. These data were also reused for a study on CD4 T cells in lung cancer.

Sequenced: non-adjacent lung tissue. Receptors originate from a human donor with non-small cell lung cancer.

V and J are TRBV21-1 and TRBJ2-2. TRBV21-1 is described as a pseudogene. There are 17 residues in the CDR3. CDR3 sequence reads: CASRATKPARETGELFF. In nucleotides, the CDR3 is TGTGCCAGCAGGGCCACAAAGCCGGCCAGGGAGACCGGGGAGCTGTTTTTT.

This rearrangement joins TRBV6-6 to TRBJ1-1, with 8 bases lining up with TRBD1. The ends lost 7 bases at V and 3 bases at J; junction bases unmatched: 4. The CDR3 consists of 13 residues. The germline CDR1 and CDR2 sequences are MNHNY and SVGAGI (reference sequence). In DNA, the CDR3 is TGTGCCAGCACAGGGGGCGAGTACACTGAAGCTTTCTTT. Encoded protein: CASTGGEYTEAFF.

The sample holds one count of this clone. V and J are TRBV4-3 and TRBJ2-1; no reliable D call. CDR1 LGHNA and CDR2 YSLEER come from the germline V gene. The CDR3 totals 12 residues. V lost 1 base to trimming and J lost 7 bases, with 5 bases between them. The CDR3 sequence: CASSQVMNEQFF. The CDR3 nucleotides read TGCGCCAGCAGCCAAGTTATGAATGAGCAGTTCTTC.

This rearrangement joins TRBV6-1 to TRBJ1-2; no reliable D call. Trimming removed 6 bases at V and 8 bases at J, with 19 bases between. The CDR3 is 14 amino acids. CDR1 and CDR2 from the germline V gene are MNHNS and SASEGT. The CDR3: CASRAPGGKGGYTF. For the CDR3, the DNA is TGTGCCAGCAGAGCACCGGGAGGAAAGGGAGGCTACACCTTC.

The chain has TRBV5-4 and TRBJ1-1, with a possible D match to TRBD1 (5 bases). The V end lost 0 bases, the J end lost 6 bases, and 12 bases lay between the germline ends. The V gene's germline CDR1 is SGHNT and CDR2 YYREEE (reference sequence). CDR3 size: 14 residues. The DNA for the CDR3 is TGTGCCAGCAGCTTGGCCGGGGGGGTGGCTGAAGCTTTCTTT. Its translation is CASSLAGGVAEAFF.

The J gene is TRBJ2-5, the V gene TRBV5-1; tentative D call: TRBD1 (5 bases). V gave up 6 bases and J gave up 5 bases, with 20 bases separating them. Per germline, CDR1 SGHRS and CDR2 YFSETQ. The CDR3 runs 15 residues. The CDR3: CASTLDSPGRETQYF. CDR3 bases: TGCGCCAGCACCTTAGACAGCCCCGGTAGGGAGACCCAGTACTTC.

CDR3 sequence: CASSSQGTAGNTIYF. In DNA, the CDR3 is TGTGCCAGCAGTTCCCAGGGGACGGCTGGAAACACCATATATTTT. The rearrangement joins TRBV28 to TRBJ1-3, with a weak D call TRBD1 (6 bases). Trimming cost V 4 bases and J 2 bases, with 12 bases left between them. CDR1 is MDHEN, CDR2 SYDVKM, per germline. CDR3 size: 15 residues.

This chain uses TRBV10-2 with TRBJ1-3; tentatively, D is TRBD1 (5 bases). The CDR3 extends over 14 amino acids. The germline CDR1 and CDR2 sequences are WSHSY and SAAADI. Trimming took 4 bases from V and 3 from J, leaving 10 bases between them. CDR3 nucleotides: TGCGCCAGCAGTGGGCAGGGCTTTGGAAACACCATATATTTT. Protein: CASSGQGFGNTIYF.

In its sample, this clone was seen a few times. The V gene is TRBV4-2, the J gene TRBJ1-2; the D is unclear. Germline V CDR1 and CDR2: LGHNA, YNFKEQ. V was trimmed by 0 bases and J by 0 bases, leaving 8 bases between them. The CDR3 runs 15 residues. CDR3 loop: CASSQEYTANYGYTF. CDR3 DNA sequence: TGTGCCAGCAGCCAAGAATATACTGCTAACTATGGCTACACCTTC.

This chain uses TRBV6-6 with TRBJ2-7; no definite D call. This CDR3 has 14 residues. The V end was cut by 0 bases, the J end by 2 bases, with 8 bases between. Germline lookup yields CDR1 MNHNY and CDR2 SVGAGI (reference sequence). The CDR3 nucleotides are TGTGCCAGCAGTTACTCTGTGGGGACCTACGAGCAGTACTTC. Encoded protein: CASSYSVGTYEQYF.

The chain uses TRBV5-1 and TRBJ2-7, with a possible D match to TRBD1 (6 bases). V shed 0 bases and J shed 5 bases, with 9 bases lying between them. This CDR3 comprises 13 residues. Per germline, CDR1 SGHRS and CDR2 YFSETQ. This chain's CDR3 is CASSLDNRDEQYF. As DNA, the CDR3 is TGCGCCAGCAGCTTGGACAACAGGGACGAGCAGTACTTC.

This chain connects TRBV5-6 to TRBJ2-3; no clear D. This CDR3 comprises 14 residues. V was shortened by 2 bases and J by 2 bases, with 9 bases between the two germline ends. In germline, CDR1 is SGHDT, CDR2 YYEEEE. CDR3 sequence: CASSLGQSTDTQYF. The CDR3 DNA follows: TGTGCCAGCAGCTTAGGCCAGTCCACAGATACGCAGTATTTT.

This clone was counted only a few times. The CDR3 nucleotides read TGTGCCAGCAGCTTAGGATCTCCGGGGGTTGGAAACACCATATATTTT. Amino acid sequence: CASSLGSPGVGNTIYF. The chain carries TRBV7-2 and TRBJ1-3; tentative D call: TRBD1 (5 bases). Trimming shortened V by 1 base and J by 3 bases, and 13 bases separated the two germline ends. Per the germline V gene, CDR1 is SGHTA and CDR2 is FQGNSA. The CDR3 covers 16 residues.

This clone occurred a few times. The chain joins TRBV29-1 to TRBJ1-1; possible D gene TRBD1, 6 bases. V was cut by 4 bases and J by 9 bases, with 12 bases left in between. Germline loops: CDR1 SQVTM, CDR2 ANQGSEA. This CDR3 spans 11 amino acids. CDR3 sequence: CSVVTGPQAFF. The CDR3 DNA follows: TGCAGCGTTGTAACAGGGCCCCAAGCTTTCTTT. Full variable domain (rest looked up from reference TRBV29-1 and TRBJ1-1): SAVISQKPSRDICQRGTSLTIQCQVDSQVTMMFWYRQQPGQSLTLIATANQGSEATYESGFVIDKFPISRPNLTFSTLTVSNMSPEDSSIYLCSVVTGPQAFFGQGTRLTVV.

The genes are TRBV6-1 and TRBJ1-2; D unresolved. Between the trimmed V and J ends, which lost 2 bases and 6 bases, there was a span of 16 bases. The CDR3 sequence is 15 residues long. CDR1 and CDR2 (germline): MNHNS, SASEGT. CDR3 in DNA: TGTGCCAGCAGTGAAACGCTAGGAATAATCGATGGCTACACCTTC. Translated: CASSETLGIIDGYTF.

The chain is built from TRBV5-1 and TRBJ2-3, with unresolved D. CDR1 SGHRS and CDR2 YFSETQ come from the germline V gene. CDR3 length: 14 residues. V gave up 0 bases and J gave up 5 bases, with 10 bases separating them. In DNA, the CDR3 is TGCGCCAGCAGCTTGGAAGGGTCTATAGATACGCAGTATTTT. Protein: CASSLEGSIDTQYF. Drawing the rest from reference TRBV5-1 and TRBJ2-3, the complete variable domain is KAGVTQTPRYLIKTRGQQVTLSCSPISGHRSVSWYQQTPGQGLQFLFEYFSETQRNKGNFPGRFSGRQFSNSRSEMNVSTLELGDSALYLCASSLEGSIDTQYFGPGTRLTVL.

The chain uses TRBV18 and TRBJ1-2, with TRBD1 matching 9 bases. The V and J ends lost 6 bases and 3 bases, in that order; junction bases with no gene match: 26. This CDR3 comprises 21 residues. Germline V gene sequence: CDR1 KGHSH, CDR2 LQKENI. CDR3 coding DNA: TGTGCCAGCTCCGCCATGCTCTCTGCTTCCGGGACAGGGAAGTTTGACTATGGCTACACCTTC. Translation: CASSAMLSASGTGKFDYGYTF.

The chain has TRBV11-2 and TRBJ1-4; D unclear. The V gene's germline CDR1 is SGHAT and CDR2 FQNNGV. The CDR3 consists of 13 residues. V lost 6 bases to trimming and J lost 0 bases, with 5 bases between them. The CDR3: CASRNPTNEKLFF. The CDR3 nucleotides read TGTGCCAGCAGAAACCCAACTAATGAAAAACTGTTTTTT. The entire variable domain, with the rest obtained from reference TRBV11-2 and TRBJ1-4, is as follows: EAGVAQSPRYKIIEKRQSVAFWCNPISGHATLYWYQQILGQGPKLLIQFQNNGVVDDSQLPKDRFSAERLKGVDSTLKIQPAKLEDSAVYLCASRNPTNEKLFFGSGTQLSVL.

The chain's CDR3 is CAISDLSSYEQYF. CDR3 nucleotides: TGTGCCATCAGTGATCTTAGCTCCTACGAGCAGTACTTC. The chain combines TRBV10-3 with TRBJ2-7; D is uncertain. CDR1 is ENHRY, CDR2 SYGVKD, per germline. This CDR3 is 13 amino acids long. V gave up 3 bases and J gave up 0 bases, with 6 bases separating them.

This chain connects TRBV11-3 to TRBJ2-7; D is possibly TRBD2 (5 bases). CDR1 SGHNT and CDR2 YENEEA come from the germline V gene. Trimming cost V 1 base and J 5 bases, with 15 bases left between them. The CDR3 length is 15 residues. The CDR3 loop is CASSLVGSATDEQYF. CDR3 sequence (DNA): TGTGCCAGCAGCTTAGTCGGTAGCGCAACCGACGAGCAGTACTTC.

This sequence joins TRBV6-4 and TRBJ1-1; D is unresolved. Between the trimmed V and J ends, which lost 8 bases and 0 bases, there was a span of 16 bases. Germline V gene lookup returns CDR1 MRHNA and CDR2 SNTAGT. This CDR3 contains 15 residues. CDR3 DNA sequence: TGTGCCAGCTGGGATCACTTATTGATGAACACTGAAGCTTTCTTT. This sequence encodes CASWDHLLMNTEAFF.

In DNA form, the CDR3 reads TGTGCCACCAGCAGGGACAGGGGGCGCGGCTATGGCTACACCTTC. Translating gives CATSRDRGRGYGYTF. The chain recombines TRBV15 with TRBJ1-2; 11 bases line up with TRBD1. After removal of 3 bases from V and 4 bases from J, the junction contained 4 bases not matched to a gene. The CDR3 is 15 amino acids. Per germline, CDR1 LNHNV and CDR2 YYDKDF (reference sequence).

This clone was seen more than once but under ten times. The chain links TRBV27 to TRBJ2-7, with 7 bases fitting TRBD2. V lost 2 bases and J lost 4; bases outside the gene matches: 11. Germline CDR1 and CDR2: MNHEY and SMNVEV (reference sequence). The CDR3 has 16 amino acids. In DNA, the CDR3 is TGTGCCAGCAGTTTAGCGTTTCGGGGGGACCTTTACGAGCAGTACTTC. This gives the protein CASSLAFRGDLYEQYF.

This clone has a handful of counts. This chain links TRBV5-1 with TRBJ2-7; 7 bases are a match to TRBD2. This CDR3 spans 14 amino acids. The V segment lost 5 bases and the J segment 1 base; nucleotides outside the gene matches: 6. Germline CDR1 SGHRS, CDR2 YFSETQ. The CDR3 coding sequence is TGCGCCAGCAGGCGAGGGAGGGAATCCTACGAGCAGTACTTC. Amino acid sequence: CASRRGRESYEQYF.

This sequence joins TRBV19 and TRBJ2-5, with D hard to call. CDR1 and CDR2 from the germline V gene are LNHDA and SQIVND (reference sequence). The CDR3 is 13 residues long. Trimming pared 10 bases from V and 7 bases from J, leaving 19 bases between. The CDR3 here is CATSPVGVGTQYF. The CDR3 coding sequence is TGTGCCACATCGCCGGTCGGTGTGGGGACCCAGTACTTC.

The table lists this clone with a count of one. The CDR3 DNA reads TGTGCCAGCAGCATTGCGGGGACTACTAGCACAGATACGCAGTATTTT. Protein: CASSIAGTTSTDTQYF. The chain carries TRBV5-4 and TRBJ2-3, with 7 positions matching TRBD2. Germline V gene sequence: CDR1 SGHNT, CDR2 YYREEE (reference sequence). V shed 4 bases, J shed 0 bases, and the junction held 8 bases outside the gene matches. The CDR3 extends over 16 amino acids.

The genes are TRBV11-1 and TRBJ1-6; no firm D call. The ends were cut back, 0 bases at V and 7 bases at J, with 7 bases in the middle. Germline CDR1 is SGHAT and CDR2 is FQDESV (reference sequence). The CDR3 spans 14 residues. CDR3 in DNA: TGTGCCAGCAGCTTAGCGCAGCCGAATTCACCCCTCCACTTT. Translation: CASSLAQPNSPLHF.